The clone carrying this TCR beta chain was detected many times. As yet, its antigen is unknown. A single run covered 15-18 subjects with over 170 million TCR-beta sequences. MiXCR, applied by TCRdb to the 5' RACE reads, yields one record per CDR3 protein. The sample lists about 29,000 distinct CDR3 sequences, 10% to 15% occurring once. The sample belongs to a study of neurological immune-mediated disorders. Study conclusions and caveats: In HTLV-1-associated myelopathy, TCR clonal expansion was greatest, whereas multiple sclerosis had the least, falling below healthy controls. The absence of shared CDR3 amino acid sequences among expanded clones across subjects suggests private repertoires in all groups.

Germline V gives CDR1 SNHLY, CDR2 FYNNEI. The CDR3 loop spans 14 amino acids. V lost 3 bases, J lost 3 bases, and 9 bases lay in between. The unsorted libraries were made from 2 million PBMCs kept at -80 C. Input material: PBMCs. This chain joins TRBV2 and TRBJ1-5; D may be TRBD1 (5 bases). The receptor was isolated from a man aged 55 to 70 in good health. The CDR3 protein is CASSDAGFNQPQHF. The CDR3, as DNA: TGTGCCAGCAGTGATGCAGGGTTCAATCAGCCCCAGCATTTT.